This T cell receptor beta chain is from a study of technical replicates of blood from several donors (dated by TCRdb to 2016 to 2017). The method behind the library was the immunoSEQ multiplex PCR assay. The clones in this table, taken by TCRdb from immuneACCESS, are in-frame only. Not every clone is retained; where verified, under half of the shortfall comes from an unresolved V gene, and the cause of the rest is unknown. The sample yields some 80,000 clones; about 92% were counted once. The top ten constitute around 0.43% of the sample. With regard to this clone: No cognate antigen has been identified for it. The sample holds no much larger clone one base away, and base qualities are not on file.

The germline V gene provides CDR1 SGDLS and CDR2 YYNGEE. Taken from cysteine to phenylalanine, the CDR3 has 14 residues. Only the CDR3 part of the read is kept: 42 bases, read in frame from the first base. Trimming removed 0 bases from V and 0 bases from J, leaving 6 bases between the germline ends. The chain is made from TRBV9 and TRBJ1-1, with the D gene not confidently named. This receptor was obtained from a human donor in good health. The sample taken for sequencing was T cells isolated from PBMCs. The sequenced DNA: TGTGCCAGCAGCGTAGCTTCAGTGAACACTGAAGCTTTCTTT. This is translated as CASSVASVNTEAFF. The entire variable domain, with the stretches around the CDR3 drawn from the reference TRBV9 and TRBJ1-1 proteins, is DSGVTQTPKHLITATGQRVTLRCSPRSGDLSVYWYQQSLDQGLQFLIQYYNGEERAKGNILERFSAQQFPDLHSELNLSSLELGDSALYFCASSVASVNTEAFFGQGTRLTVV.